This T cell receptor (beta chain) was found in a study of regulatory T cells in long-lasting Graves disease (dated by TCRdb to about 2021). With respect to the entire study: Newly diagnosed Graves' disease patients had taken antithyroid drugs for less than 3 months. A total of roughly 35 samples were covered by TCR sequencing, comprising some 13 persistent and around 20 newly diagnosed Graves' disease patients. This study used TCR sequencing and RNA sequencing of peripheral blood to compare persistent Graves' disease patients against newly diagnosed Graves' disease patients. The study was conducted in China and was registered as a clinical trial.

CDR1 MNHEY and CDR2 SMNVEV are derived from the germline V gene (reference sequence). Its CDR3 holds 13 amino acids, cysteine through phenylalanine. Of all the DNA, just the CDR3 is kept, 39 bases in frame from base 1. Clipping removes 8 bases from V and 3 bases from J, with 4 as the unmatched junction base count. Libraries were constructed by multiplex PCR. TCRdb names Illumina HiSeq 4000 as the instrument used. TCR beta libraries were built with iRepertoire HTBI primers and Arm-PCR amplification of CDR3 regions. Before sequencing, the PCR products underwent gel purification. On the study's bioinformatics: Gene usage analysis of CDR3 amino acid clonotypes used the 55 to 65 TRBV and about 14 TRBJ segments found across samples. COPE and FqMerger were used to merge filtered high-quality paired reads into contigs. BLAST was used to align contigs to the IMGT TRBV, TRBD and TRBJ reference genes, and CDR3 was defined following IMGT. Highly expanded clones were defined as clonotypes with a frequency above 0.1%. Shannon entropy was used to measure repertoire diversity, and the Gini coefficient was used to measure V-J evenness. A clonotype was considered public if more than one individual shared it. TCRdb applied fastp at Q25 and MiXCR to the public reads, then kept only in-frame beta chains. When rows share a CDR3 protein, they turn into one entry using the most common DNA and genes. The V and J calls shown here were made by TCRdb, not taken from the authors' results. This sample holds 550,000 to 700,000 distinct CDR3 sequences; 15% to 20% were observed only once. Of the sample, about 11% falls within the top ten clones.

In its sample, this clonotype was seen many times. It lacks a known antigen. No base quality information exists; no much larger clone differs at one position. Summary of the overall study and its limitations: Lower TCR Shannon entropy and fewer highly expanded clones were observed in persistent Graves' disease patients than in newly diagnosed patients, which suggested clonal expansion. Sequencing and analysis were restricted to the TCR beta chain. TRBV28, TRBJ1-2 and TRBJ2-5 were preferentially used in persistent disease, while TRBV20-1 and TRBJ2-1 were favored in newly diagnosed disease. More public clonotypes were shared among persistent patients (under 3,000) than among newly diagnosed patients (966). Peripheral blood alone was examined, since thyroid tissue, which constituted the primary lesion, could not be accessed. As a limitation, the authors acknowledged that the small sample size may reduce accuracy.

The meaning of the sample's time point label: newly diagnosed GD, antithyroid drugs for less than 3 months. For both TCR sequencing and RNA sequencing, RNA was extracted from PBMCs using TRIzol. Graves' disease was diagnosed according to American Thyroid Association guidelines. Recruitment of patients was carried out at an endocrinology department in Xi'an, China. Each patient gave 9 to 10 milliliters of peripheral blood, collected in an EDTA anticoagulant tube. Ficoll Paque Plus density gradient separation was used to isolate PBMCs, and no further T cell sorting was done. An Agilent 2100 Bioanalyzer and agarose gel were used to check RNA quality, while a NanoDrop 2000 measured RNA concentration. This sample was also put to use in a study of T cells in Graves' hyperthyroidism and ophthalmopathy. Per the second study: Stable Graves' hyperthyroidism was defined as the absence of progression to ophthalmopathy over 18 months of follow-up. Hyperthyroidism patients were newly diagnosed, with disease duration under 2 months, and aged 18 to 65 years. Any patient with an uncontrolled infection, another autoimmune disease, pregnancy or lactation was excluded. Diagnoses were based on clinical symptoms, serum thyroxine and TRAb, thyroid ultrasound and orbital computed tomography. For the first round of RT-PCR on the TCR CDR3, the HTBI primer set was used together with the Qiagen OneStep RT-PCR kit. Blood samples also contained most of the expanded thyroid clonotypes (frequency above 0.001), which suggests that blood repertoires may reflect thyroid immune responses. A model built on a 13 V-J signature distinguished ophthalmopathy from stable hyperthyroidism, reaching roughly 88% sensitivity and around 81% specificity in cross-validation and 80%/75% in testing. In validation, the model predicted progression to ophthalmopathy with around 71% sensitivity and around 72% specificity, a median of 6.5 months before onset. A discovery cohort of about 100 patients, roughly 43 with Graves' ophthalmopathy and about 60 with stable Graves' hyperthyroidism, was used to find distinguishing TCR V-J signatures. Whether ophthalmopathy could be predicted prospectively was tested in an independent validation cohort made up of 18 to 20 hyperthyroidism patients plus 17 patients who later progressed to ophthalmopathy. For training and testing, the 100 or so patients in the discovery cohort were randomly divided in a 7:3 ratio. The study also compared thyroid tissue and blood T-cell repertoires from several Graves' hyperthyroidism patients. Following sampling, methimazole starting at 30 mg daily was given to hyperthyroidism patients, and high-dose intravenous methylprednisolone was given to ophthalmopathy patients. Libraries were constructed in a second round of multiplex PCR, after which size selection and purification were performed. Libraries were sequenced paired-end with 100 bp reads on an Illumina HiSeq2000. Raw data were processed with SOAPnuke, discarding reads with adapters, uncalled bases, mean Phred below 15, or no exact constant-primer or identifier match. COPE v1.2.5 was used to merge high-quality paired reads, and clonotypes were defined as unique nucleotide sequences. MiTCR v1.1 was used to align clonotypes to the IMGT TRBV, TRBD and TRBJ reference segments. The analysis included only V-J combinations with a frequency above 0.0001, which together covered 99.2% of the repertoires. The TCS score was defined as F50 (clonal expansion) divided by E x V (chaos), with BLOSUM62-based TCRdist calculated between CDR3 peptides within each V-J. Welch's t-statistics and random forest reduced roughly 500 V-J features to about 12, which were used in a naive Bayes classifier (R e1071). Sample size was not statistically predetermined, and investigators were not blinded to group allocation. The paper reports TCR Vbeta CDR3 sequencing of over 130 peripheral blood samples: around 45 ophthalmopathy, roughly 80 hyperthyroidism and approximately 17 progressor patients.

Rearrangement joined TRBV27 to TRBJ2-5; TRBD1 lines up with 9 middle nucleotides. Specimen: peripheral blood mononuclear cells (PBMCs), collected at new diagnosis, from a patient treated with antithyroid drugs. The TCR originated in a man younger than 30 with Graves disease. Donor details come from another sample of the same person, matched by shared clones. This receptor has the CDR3 CASGRTGEETQYF. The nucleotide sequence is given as TGTGCCAGCGGGAGGACAGGGGAAGAGACCCAGTACTTC.